Described below is a single T cell receptor (beta chain) sequence and its context. The sample originates from a study of blood T cell repertoires in COVID-19. Looking at the study overall: The United States, Italy and Spain were the sources of the acute and convalescent COVID-19 samples.

Per the authors' pipeline: Nucleated cell counts were estimated from reference gene primer amplification. Assay: immunoSEQ multiplex PCR; the TCRdb copy retains only in-frame clones and omits some. For V, J and clone size, that table is used; D and trimming come from the DNA. Here the sample spans under 200,000 clones, approximately 84% being singletons. V gave up 4 bases and J gave up 4 bases, with 25 bases separating them. Germline CDR1 LGHDT, CDR2 YNNKEL (reference sequence). This CDR3 region has 18 residues. The clonotype was recovered from a human donor with acute or convalescent COVID-19. The donor label of this sample is uncertain. The sample was peripheral blood. This rearrangement joins TRBV3-1 (or the pseudogene TRBV3-2) to TRBJ2-5; tentative D call: TRBD1 (6 bases). The CDR3 nucleotides read TGTGCCAGCAGCCGAATGACCGGGGAACCGGGACAAGCAGAGACCCAGTACTTC. Translated: CASSRMTGEPGQAETQYF.